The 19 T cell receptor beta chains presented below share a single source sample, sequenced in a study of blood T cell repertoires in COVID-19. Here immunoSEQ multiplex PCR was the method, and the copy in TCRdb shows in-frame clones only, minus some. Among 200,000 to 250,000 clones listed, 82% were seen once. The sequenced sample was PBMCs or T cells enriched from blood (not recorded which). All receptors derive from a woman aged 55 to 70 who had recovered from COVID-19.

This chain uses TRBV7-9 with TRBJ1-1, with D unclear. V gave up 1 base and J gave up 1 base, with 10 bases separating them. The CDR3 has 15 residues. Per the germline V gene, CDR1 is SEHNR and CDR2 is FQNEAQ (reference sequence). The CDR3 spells CASSLGDKTNTEAFF. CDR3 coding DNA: TGTGCCAGCAGCTTAGGCGACAAGACGAACACTGAAGCTTTCTTT.

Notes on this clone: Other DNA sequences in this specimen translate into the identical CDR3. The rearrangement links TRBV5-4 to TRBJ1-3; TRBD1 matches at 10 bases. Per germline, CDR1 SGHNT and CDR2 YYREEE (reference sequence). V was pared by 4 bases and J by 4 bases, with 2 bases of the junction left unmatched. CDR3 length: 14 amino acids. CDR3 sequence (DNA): TGTGCCAGCAGCCCGGGACAGGGGGGAAACACCATATATTTT. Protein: CASSPGQGGNTIYF. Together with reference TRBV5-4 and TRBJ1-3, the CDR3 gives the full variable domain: ETGVTQSPTHLIKTRGQQVTLRCSSQSGHNTVSWYQQALGQGPQFIFQYYREEENGRGNFPPRFSGLQFPNYSSELNVNALELDDSALYLCASSPGQGGNTIYFGEGSWLTVV.

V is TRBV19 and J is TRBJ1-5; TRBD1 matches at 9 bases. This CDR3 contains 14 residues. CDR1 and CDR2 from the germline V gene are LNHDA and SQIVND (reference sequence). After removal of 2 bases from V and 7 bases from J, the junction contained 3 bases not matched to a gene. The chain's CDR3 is CASSINRGLQPQHF. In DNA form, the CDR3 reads TGTGCCAGTAGTATAAACAGGGGGCTCCAGCCCCAGCATTTT.

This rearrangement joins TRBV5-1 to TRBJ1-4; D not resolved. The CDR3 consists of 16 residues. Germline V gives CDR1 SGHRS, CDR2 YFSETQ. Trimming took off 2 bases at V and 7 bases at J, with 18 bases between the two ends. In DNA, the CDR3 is TGCGCCAGCAGCTTCTCGGCGACTGGCCTCTCTGAAAAACTGTTTTTT. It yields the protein CASSFSATGLSEKLFF.

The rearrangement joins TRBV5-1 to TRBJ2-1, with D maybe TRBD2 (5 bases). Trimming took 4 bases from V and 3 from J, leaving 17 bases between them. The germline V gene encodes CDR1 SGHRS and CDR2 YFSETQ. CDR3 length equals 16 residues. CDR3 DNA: TGCGCCAGCAGCCCCGTGAGGGAAGTGGTCTACAATGAGCAGTTCTTC. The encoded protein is CASSPVREVVYNEQFF.

In nucleotides, the CDR3 is TGTGCCAGCAGCCTCCAGGGAGGTGGCACTGAAGCTTTCTTT. Translating gives CASSLQGGGTEAFF. The chain couples TRBV7-6 to TRBJ1-1; maybe TRBD1 (5 bases). The CDR3 totals 14 residues. In germline, CDR1 is SGHVS, CDR2 FNYEAQ. V lost 5 bases to trimming and J lost 4 bases, with 14 bases between them.

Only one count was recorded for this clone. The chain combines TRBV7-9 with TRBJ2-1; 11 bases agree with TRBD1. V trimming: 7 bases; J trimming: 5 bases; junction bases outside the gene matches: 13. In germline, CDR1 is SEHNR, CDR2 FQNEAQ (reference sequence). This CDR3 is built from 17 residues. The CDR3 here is CASTRRGQGAINNEQFF. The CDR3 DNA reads TGTGCCAGCACCCGGAGAGGACAGGGGGCCATTAACAATGAGCAGTTCTTC.

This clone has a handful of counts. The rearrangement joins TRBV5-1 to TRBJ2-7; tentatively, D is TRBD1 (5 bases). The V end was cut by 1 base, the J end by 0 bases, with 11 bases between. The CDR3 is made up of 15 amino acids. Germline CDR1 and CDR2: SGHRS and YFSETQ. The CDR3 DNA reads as TGCGCCAGCAGCTTGTCCCTAGGGGTCTCCTACGAGCAGTACTTC. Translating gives CASSLSLGVSYEQYF.

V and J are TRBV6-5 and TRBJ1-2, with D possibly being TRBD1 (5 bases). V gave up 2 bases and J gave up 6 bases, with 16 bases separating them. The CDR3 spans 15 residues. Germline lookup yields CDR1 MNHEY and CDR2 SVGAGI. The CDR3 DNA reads TGTGCCAGCAGTTACCTCGGGCAGGGCAGGGATGGCTACACCTTC. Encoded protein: CASSYLGQGRDGYTF.

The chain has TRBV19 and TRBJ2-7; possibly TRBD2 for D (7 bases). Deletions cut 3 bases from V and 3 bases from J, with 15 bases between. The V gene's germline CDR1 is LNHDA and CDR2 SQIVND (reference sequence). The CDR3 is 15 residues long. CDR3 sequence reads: CASSIARGGDYEQYF. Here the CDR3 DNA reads TGTGCCAGTAGTATTGCGCGCGGGGGCGACTACGAGCAGTACTTC.

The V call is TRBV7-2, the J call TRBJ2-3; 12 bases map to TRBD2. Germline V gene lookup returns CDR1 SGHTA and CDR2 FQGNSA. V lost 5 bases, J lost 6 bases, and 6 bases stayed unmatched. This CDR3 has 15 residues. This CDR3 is CASSLTSGGLDTQYF. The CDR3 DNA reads TGTGCCAGCAGCCTTACTAGCGGGGGGTTGGATACGCAGTATTTT. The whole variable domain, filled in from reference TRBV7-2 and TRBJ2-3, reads GAGVSQSPSNKVTEKGKDVELRCDPISGHTALYWYRQSLGQGLEFLIYFQGNSAPDKSGLPSDRFSAERTGGSVSTLTIQRTQQEDSAVYLCASSLTSGGLDTQYFGPGTRLTVL.

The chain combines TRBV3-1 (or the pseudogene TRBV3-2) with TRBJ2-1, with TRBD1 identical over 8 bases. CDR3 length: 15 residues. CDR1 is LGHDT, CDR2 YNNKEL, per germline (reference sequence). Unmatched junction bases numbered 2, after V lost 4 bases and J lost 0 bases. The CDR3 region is CASSLDRGSYNEQFF. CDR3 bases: TGTGCCAGCAGCCTAGACAGGGGCTCCTACAATGAGCAGTTCTTC.

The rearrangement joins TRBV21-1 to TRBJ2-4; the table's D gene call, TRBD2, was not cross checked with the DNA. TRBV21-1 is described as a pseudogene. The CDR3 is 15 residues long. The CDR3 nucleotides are TGTGCCAGCCTCCGTACCGGGAGCCCCAAAAACATTCAGTACTTC. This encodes CASLRTGSPKNIQYF.

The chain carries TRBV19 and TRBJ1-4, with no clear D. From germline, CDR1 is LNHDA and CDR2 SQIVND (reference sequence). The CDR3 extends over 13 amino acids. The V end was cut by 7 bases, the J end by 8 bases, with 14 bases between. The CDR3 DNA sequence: TGTGCCAGTACCCCCCTGTCGGAGGAAAAACTGTTTTTT. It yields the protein CASTPLSEEKLFF.

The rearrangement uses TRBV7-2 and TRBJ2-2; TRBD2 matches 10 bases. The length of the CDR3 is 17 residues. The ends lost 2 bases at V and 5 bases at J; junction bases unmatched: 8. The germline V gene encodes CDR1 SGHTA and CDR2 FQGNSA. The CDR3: CASSLTPSGSWTGELFF. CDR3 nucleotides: TGTGCCAGCAGCTTAACCCCTAGCGGGAGCTGGACCGGGGAGCTGTTTTTT.

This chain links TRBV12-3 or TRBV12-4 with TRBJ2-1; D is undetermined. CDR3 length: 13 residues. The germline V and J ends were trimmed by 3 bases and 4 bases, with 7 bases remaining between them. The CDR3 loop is CASSFLLYNEQFF. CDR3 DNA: TGTGCCAGCAGTTTTCTCCTGTACAATGAGCAGTTCTTC.

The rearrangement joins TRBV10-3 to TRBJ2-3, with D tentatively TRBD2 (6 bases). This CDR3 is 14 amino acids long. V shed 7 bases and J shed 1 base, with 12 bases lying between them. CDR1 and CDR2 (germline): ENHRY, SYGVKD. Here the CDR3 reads CAITSEWGTDTQYF. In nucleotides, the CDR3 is TGTGCCATCACTAGCGAGTGGGGCACAGATACGCAGTATTTT.

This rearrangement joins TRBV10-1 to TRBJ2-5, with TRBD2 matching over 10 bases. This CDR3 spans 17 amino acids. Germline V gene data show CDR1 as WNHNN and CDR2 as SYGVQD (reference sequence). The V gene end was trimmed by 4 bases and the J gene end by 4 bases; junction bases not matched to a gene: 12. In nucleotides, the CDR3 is TGCGCCAGCAGTGGGGCTAGCGGGAGCCCCGGGGGAGAGACCCAGTACTTC. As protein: CASSGASGSPGGETQYF.

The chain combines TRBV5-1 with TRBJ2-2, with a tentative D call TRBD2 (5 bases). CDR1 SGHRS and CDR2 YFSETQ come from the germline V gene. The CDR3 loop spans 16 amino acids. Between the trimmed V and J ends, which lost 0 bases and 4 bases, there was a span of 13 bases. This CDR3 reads CASSLGVARGTGELFF. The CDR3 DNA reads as TGCGCCAGCAGCTTGGGGGTGGCCCGGGGCACCGGGGAGCTGTTTTTT.